The next 4 T cell receptor beta chains were all read from a single sample in a study of cytomegalovirus exposure and HLA in healthy donors. PCR used 60 Vbeta primers and 13 Jbeta primers. Some clones are missing from TCRdb's copy, which holds only in-frame ones; the method was immunoSEQ multiplex PCR. The repertoire holds some 150,000 clones, with 80% to 85% as singletons. What was sequenced was PBMCs. The receptors shown here come from a female donor in good health and CMV-seronegative.

The rearrangement links TRBV6-5 to TRBJ1-1; D is uncertain. From germline, CDR1 is MNHEY and CDR2 SVGAGI. The CDR3 length is 14 residues. The V and J ends lost 6 bases and 10 bases respectively, with 21 bases between them. CDR3: CASSLEAEGDGAFF. DNA of the CDR3: TGTGCCAGCAGCCTGGAGGCAGAGGGAGACGGAGCTTTCTTT.

The V and J genes are TRBV6-5 and TRBJ2-5; no firm D call. V was shortened by 0 bases and J by 5 bases, with 16 bases between the two germline ends. The CDR3 runs to 16 residues. Germline V gene lookup returns CDR1 MNHEY and CDR2 SVGAGI. The CDR3 bases are TGTGCCAGCAGTTACTCGAATTCGGGTGGTGGGGAGACCCAGTACTTC. As protein: CASSYSNSGGGETQYF.

The chain recombines TRBV20-1 with TRBJ2-3; D is uncertain. V shed 5 bases and J shed 4 bases, with 7 bases lying between them. The V gene's germline CDR1 is DFQATT and CDR2 SNEGSKA (reference sequence). This CDR3 is 11 amino acids long. The CDR3, as DNA: TGCAGTGCTCCCAATCCAGATACGCAGTATTTT. Protein sequence: CSAPNPDTQYF.

This clone was seen many times. The rearrangement joins TRBV2 to TRBJ2-2, with D possibly matching TRBD2 (6 bases). The CDR3 runs to 13 residues. Germline V lookup: CDR1 SNHLY, CDR2 FYNNEI. V was pared by 6 bases and J by 5 bases, with 10 bases between. CDR3: CASRWGETGELFF. The CDR3 coding sequence is TGTGCCAGCAGGTGGGGGGAAACCGGGGAGCTGTTTTTT.